Shown below are 16 T cell receptor beta chains from a single sample sequenced in a study of cytomegalovirus exposure and HLA in healthy donors (dated by TCRdb to between 2016 and 2019). Library preparation employed the immunoSEQ multiplex PCR assay. For the multiplex PCR, a mixture combining 60 forward primers for TCR Vbeta segments and 13 reverse primers for TCR Jbeta segments was used. The source is immuneACCESS, and TCRdb retained only in-frame sequences with V and J called. Part of the clones is not carried over; for the studies checked, unresolved V genes explain less than half of this, and the remainder is unexplained. In this sample the table shows about 100,000 clones, around 82% of which occur a single time. Just over 0.75% of the sample lies in the top ten. The sequenced material came from PBMCs. These receptors were obtained from an older woman in good health and CMV-seronegative.

J is TRBJ2-7 and V is TRBV2; 9 bases fit TRBD2. The CDR3 totals 15 residues. From germline, CDR1 is SNHLY and CDR2 FYNNEI. After removal of 9 bases from V and 1 base from J, the junction contained 10 bases not matched to a gene. CDR3 bases: TGTGCCAGTCGAGGAGTAGCGGGAGTTTCCTACGAGCAGTACTTC. This encodes CASRGVAGVSYEQYF.

This chain uses TRBV6-1 with TRBJ2-7; 11 positions agree with TRBD2. V shed 4 bases, J shed 3 bases, and the junction held 8 bases outside the gene matches. The CDR3 has 16 residues. Germline V gives CDR1 MNHNS, CDR2 SASEGT. The CDR3 sequence: CASSGGTSGTYYEQYF. The DNA for the CDR3 is TGTGCCAGCAGTGGTGGGACTAGCGGAACCTACTACGAGCAGTACTTC.

V and J are TRBV7-8 and TRBJ1-5; D perhaps matches TRBD1 (6 bases). Germline CDR1 SGHVS, CDR2 FQNEAQ. The CDR3 length is 14 residues. V shed 6 bases and J shed 5 bases, with 14 bases lying between them. The CDR3 nucleotides read TGTGCCAGCAGTTCAATTACAGGGTATCAGCCCCAGCATTTT. It specifies CASSSITGYQPQHF.

In its sample, this clone was seen a few times. The rearrangement links TRBV2 to TRBJ2-2; the D gene is possibly TRBD2 (7 bases). In germline, CDR1 is SNHLY, CDR2 FYNNEI. The CDR3 consists of 17 residues. V was clipped by 6 bases and J by 2 bases, with 19 bases between them. The CDR3: CASSPLGGASNTGELFF. CDR3 nucleotide sequence: TGTGCCAGCAGCCCCTTGGGGGGGGCAAGTAACACCGGGGAGCTGTTTTTT.

The chain joins TRBV4-1 to TRBJ2-1, with TRBD2 identical over 12 bases. Germline CDR1 reads MGHRA; CDR2 reads YSYEKL. The junction had 10 bases not matched to a gene; V was cut back by 1 base and J by 6 bases. CDR3 size: 18 residues. This CDR3 is CASSQARLAGVGSNEQFF. The CDR3 nucleotides are TGCGCCAGCAGCCAAGCAAGACTAGCGGGAGTGGGTAGCAATGAGCAGTTCTTC.

The rearrangement uses TRBV6-5 and TRBJ2-7; 7 nucleotides match TRBD1. Germline loops: CDR1 MNHEY, CDR2 SVGAGI. This CDR3 contains 13 residues. Trimming took 5 bases from V and 6 from J; bases not matched to a gene: 7. CDR3 amino acids: CASSTPGTAEQYF. CDR3 DNA sequence: TGTGCCAGCAGTACACCGGGGACAGCCGAGCAGTACTTC.

The chain links TRBV6-1 to TRBJ1-5, with 7 bases lining up with TRBD1. This CDR3 has 14 residues. V lost 5 bases and J lost 6; bases outside the gene matches: 7. Germline loops: CDR1 MNHNS, CDR2 SASEGT. The CDR3 sequence: CASSPRQGFQPQHF. CDR3 nucleotide sequence: TGTGCCAGCAGTCCCCGACAGGGCTTTCAGCCCCAGCATTTT.

The gene calls are TRBV5-6 and TRBJ2-1; D unclear. The germline V gene has CDR1 SGHDT and CDR2 YYEEEE. Trimming took off 0 bases at V and 5 bases at J, with 15 bases between the two ends. The CDR3 is made up of 16 amino acids. This CDR3 reads CASSLGPWRFDNEQFF. CDR3 in DNA: TGTGCCAGCAGCTTGGGCCCTTGGCGGTTTGACAATGAGCAGTTCTTC.

The CDR3 region is CASSRQGGGRSYEQYF. The CDR3 bases are TGCGCCAGCAGCCGCCAGGGGGGCGGGAGGTCCTACGAGCAGTACTTC. The chain recombines TRBV4-1 with TRBJ2-7, with D maybe TRBD2 (8 bases). Germline V gene data show CDR1 as MGHRA and CDR2 as YSYEKL. The length of the CDR3 is 16 residues. Trimming pared 4 bases from V and 1 base from J, leaving 17 bases between.

The V and J genes are TRBV5-6 and TRBJ2-1; D possibly corresponds to TRBD1 (7 bases). The V gene's germline CDR1 is SGHDT and CDR2 YYEEEE. The ends were cut back, 4 bases at V and 6 bases at J, with 17 bases in the middle. This CDR3 region has 15 residues. CDR3 sequence reads: CASSAPGGYGNEQFF. In nucleotides, the CDR3 is TGTGCCAGCAGCGCGCCAGGGGGGTACGGCAATGAGCAGTTCTTC.

The chain is built from TRBV19 and TRBJ2-7, with D hard to call. Trimming removed 4 bases from V and 2 bases from J, with 9 bases in between. Germline loops: CDR1 LNHDA, CDR2 SQIVND (reference sequence). The CDR3 loop spans 13 amino acids. The CDR3 DNA sequence: TGTGCCAGTAGTACAGGAATGACCTACGAGCAGTACTTC. Translated: CASSTGMTYEQYF.

The V call is TRBV7-2, the J call TRBJ1-5, with TRBD1 as a possible D gene (6 bases). Germline lookup yields CDR1 SGHTA and CDR2 FQGNSA. There are 14 residues in the CDR3. Trimming removed 4 bases from V and 7 bases from J, with 14 bases in between. Here the CDR3 reads CASSSGGGAQPQHF. The CDR3 DNA sequence: TGTGCCAGCAGCTCTGGCGGGGGGGCGCAGCCCCAGCATTTT.

The chain uses TRBV5-1 and TRBJ2-5; the D gene is possibly TRBD1 (6 bases). Germline V gives CDR1 SGHRS, CDR2 YFSETQ. Trimming took off 4 bases at V and 3 bases at J, with 13 bases between the two ends. This CDR3 region has 14 residues. The CDR3 region has the DNA TGCGCCAGCAGCCCATGGACAGTCGAAGAGACCCAGTACTTC. Translated: CASSPWTVEETQYF.

The chain combines TRBV7-8 with TRBJ1-1; D is ambiguous. The CDR3 contains 15 residues. The V gene lost 5 bases and the J gene lost 5 bases, with 18 bases spanning the gap. Germline CDR1 SGHVS, CDR2 FQNEAQ. The CDR3 protein is CASSKSEAGRTEAFF. Here the CDR3 DNA reads TGTGCCAGCAGCAAATCTGAGGCGGGAAGGACTGAAGCTTTCTTT.

This clone was recorded a few times. This sequence joins TRBV5-3 and TRBJ1-1, with D tentatively TRBD1 (6 bases). TRBV5-3 is known as an ORF, though its function is uncertain. The CDR3 has 14 residues. Trimming pared 0 bases from V and 2 bases from J, leaving 8 bases between. In DNA, the CDR3 is TGTGCCAGAAGCTTGGACAGGGATAACACTGAAGCTTTCTTT. Protein: CARSLDRDNTEAFF.

This chain connects TRBV2 to TRBJ2-5, with TRBD1 as a possible D gene (6 bases). V was pared by 0 bases and J by 6 bases, with 14 bases between. This CDR3 is 15 amino acids long. Germline V gene sequence: CDR1 SNHLY, CDR2 FYNNEI. The CDR3 DNA reads as TGTGCCAGCAGTGAAGCCACACAGGGCGGTAAGACCCAGTACTTC. Amino acids: CASSEATQGGKTQYF. Filled out from reference TRBV2 and TRBJ2-5, the complete variable domain reads EPEVTQTPSHQVTQMGQEVILRCVPISNHLYFYWYRQILGQKVEFLVSFYNNEISEKSEIFDDQFSVERPDGSNFTLKIRSTKLEDSAMYFCASSEATQGGKTQYFGPGTRLLVL.